These 5 T cell receptor beta chains were sequenced from one sample in a study of T cell responses to AZD1222 COVID-19 vaccine. The data were produced by immunoSEQ multiplex PCR, yet TCRdb's version contains in-frame clones alone and is incomplete. The sample carries about 140,000 clones, roughly 92% recorded once. The material sequenced was peripheral blood, taken on day 0 of AZD1222 vaccination. All receptors derive from an adult in good health.

The chain has TRBV5-1 and TRBJ1-2; D uncertain. In germline, CDR1 is SGHRS, CDR2 YFSETQ. Trimming removed 7 bases from V and 5 bases from J, with 9 bases in between. This CDR3 region has 11 residues. This CDR3 is CASQDTYGYTF. The CDR3, as DNA: TGCGCCAGCCAAGACACGTATGGCTACACCTTC. Full variable domain (rest looked up from reference TRBV5-1 and TRBJ1-2): KAGVTQTPRYLIKTRGQQVTLSCSPISGHRSVSWYQQTPGQGLQFLFEYFSETQRNKGNFPGRFSGRQFSNSRSEMNVSTLELGDSALYLCASQDTYGYTFGSGTRLTVV.

The V and J genes are TRBV12-3 or TRBV12-4 and TRBJ1-5; D unresolved. This CDR3 is 12 amino acids long. Trimming removed 11 bases at V and 2 bases at J, with 10 bases between. The CDR3 spells CASGLGNQPQHF. The CDR3 DNA is TGTGCCTCGGGCTTGGGCAATCAGCCCCAGCATTTT.

The chain has TRBV29-1 and TRBJ2-3; D is unresolved. The length of the CDR3 is 14 residues. Germline assignment: CDR1 SQVTM and CDR2 ANQGSEA. V lost 6 bases to trimming and J lost 4 bases, with 17 bases between them. This CDR3 is CSVRRLEDPDTQYF. The CDR3, as DNA: TGCAGCGTACGACGACTCGAGGATCCAGATACGCAGTATTTT.

The chain links TRBV5-1 to TRBJ1-5; D is possibly TRBD1 (6 bases). Per germline, CDR1 SGHRS and CDR2 YFSETQ. Deletions cut 1 base from V and 5 bases from J, with 10 bases between. This CDR3 has 14 amino acids. This chain's CDR3 is CASSLRPGDQPQHF. In DNA form, the CDR3 reads TGCGCCAGCAGCTTGAGGCCAGGGGATCAGCCCCAGCATTTT.

The chain uses TRBV14 and TRBJ2-5; D remains unclear. In germline, CDR1 is SGHDN, CDR2 FVKESK. V gave up 0 bases and J gave up 4 bases, with 3 bases separating them. The CDR3 sequence is 12 residues long. DNA of the CDR3: TGTGCCAGCAGCCAAGAGAGAGAGACCCAGTACTTC. This codes for CASSQERETQYF.